These 10 T cell receptor beta chains were all obtained from the same sample, sequenced in a study of blood T cell repertoires in COVID-19 (TCRdb year 2020). Library prep was done by the immunoSEQ multiplex PCR assay. TCRdb mirrors the immuneACCESS table, restricted to in-frame sequences. Some clones are absent from its copies; in checked studies, under half trace to an unresolved V gene, and the reason for the others is unknown. Counted in this sample were 250,000 or so clones; approximately 84% of them appeared once. More than 4% of the sample lies in the top ten. Sequencing used peripheral blood. The receptors derive from a man aged 50-60 years with acute or convalescent COVID-19.

The chain has TRBV18 and TRBJ2-5, with D possibly TRBD1 on 6 matching bases. This CDR3 contains 13 residues. CDR1 is KGHSH, CDR2 LQKENI, per germline. Trimming removed 8 bases from V and 1 base from J, with 11 bases in between. The DNA of the CDR3 is TGTGCCAGCGGAAGGACAGCCCAAGAGACCCAGTACTTC. This codes for CASGRTAQETQYF.

V and J are TRBV7-3 and TRBJ2-3; 11 bases map to TRBD1. The CDR3 runs to 15 residues. Per germline, CDR1 SGHTA and CDR2 FQGTGA. V shed 4 bases and J 5 bases; nucleotides not matched to a gene: 5. The CDR3 loop reads CASSSGQGAQDTQYF. CDR3 nucleotide sequence: TGTGCCAGCAGCTCTGGACAGGGGGCTCAAGATACGCAGTATTTT.

This chain uses TRBV12-3 or TRBV12-4 with TRBJ2-2; D is possibly TRBD2 (6 bases). The CDR3 extends over 13 amino acids. V lost 5 bases, J lost 6 bases, and 10 bases lay in between. CDR3 DNA sequence: TGTGCCAGCAGTCCAACGGGGGCCGGGGAGCTGTTTTTT. It codes for CASSPTGAGELFF.

This CDR3 is CASSITGASGYTF. In DNA form, the CDR3 reads TGTGCCAGCAGTATAACAGGGGCCAGCGGCTACACCTTC. The V call is TRBV6-5, the J call TRBJ1-2; the match to TRBD1 covers 7 bases. The J segment lost 8 bases and the V segment lost 5 bases, leaving 8 bases of the junction unmatched. The length of the CDR3 is 13 residues. Germline-derived CDR1 and CDR2 are MNHEY and SVGAGI.

The J gene is TRBJ1-1, the V gene TRBV7-3; D is unclear. Germline V gene sequence: CDR1 SGHTA, CDR2 FQGTGA. Trimming pared 5 bases from V and 3 bases from J, leaving 13 bases between. The CDR3 totals 14 residues. In DNA form, the CDR3 reads TGTGCCAGCAGCGCGCTAAGCACGGACACTGAAGCTTTCTTT. Amino acid sequence: CASSALSTDTEAFF.

This clone was seen more than once but under ten times. The J gene is TRBJ2-7, the V gene TRBV5-1, with TRBD1 identical over 7 bases. CDR1 is SGHRS and CDR2 is YFSETQ in the germline V gene. Germline trimming cut 0 bases from V and 0 bases from J; bases unmatched to any gene: 6. The length of the CDR3 is 16 residues. The CDR3 DNA sequence: TGCGCCAGCAGCTTGGGGGACAACAGGGGCTCCTACGAGCAGTACTTC. Translating it yields CASSLGDNRGSYEQYF. Full variable domain (outside the CDR3, taken from reference TRBV5-1 and TRBJ2-7): KAGVTQTPRYLIKTRGQQVTLSCSPISGHRSVSWYQQTPGQGLQFLFEYFSETQRNKGNFPGRFSGRQFSNSRSEMNVSTLELGDSALYLCASSLGDNRGSYEQYFGPGTRLTVT.

This clone showed up just a few times. The V gene is TRBV25-1, the J gene TRBJ1-1; tentative D call: TRBD1 (6 bases). With 1 base removed from V and 1 base from J, the gap between germline ends came to 10 bases. Germline CDR1 is MGHDK and CDR2 is SYGVNS. The CDR3 contains 15 residues. In nucleotides, the CDR3 is TGTGCCAGCAGTGAATGGAACAGGGCGAACACTGAAGCTTTCTTT. Its protein is CASSEWNRANTEAFF.

The gene calls are TRBV19 and TRBJ2-3; the D gene is possibly TRBD2 (5 bases). Germline V gene data show CDR1 as LNHDA and CDR2 as SQIVND (reference sequence). The V and J ends lost 5 bases and 5 bases respectively, with 11 bases between them. The CDR3 length is 13 residues. The CDR3 sequence: CASSYGIQDTQYF. The DNA for the CDR3 is TGTGCCAGTAGTTACGGGATTCAAGATACGCAGTATTTT.

This clone has only a few counts. The genes are TRBV14 and TRBJ2-4, with 7 positions matching TRBD2. The trim removed 1 base at V and 13 bases at J, leaving 4 bases unmatched. Per germline, CDR1 SGHDN and CDR2 FVKESK. CDR3 length equals 12 residues. In DNA, the CDR3 is TGTGCCAGCAGCCAAGGTGCGCGGGGGCAGTACTTC. This sequence encodes CASSQGARGQYF.

This chain uses TRBV18 with TRBJ1-1, with 7 bases that match TRBD1. This CDR3 has 16 residues. Looked up from germline, CDR1 is KGHSH and CDR2 is LQKENI. V was clipped by 0 bases and J by 1 base; unmatched bases: 5. CDR3: CASSPPKRTGNTEAFF. The CDR3 coding sequence is TGTGCCAGCTCACCACCGAAAAGGACAGGGAACACTGAAGCTTTCTTT.